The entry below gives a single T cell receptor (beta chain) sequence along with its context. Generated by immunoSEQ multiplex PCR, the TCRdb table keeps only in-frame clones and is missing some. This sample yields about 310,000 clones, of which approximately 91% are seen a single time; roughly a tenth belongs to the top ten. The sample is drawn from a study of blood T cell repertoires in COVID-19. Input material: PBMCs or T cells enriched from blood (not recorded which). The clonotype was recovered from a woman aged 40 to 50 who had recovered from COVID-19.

The CDR3 nucleotides are TGTGCCAGCAGCCAACCAAGACCGGGACTAGCGTCCTACAATGAGCAGTTCTTC. Translated, it gives CASSQPRPGLASYNEQFF. The chain uses TRBV3-1 (or the pseudogene TRBV3-2) and TRBJ2-1, with 10 bases lining up with TRBD2. CDR3 length: 18 residues. From germline, CDR1 is LGHDT and CDR2 YNNKEL (reference sequence). Germline trimming cut 2 bases from V and 1 base from J; bases unmatched to any gene: 8.